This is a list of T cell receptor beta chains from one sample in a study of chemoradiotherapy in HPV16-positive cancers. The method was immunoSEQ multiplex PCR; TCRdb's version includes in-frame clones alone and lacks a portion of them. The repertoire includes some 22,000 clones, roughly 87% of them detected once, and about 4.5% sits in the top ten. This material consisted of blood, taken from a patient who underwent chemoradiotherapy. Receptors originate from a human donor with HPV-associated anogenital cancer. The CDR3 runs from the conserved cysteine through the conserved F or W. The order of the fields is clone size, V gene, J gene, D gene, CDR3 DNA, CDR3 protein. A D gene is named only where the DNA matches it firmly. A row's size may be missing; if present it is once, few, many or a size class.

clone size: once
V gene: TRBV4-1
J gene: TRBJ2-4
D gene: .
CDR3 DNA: TGCGCCAGCAGCCAAGCTTGGAGCCTAGCCAAAAACATTCAGCACTTC
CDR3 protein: CASSQAWSLAKNIQHF

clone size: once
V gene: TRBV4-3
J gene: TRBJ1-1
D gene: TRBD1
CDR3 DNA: TGCGCCAGCAGCCAAATTACAGGGGGAAACACTGAAGCTTTCTTT
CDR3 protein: CASSQITGGNTEAFF

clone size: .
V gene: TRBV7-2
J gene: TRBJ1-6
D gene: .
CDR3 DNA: TGTGCCAGCAGCTTAGGGGGGGGCGGAGGGAATTCACCCCTCCACTTT
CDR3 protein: CASSLGGGGGNSPLHF

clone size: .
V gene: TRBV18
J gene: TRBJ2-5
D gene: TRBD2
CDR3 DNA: TGTGCCAGCTCCCGGGGACTAGCGGGCACCCAAGAGACCCAGTACTTC
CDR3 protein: CASSRGLAGTQETQYF

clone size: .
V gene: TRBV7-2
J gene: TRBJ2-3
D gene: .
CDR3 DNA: TGTGCCAGCAGCATACAAGTCAGCACAGATACGCAGTATTTT
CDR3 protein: CASSIQVSTDTQYF

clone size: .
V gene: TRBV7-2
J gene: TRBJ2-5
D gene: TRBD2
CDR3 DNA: TGTGCCAGCAGCTTAGGACTAGCGGTACGGGAGACCCAGTACTTC
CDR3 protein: CASSLGLAVRETQYF

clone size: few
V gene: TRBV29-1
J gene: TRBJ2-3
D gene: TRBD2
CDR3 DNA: TGCAGCGTCAGGGCTAGCGGGAAGACAGATACGCAGTATTTT
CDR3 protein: CSVRASGKTDTQYF

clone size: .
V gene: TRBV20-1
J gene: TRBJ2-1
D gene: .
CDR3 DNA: TGCAGTGCTGTCAAAGCGACACAGCAGTTCTTC
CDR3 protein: CSAVKATQQFF

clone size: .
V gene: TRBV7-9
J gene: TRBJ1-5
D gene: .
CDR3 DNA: TGTGCCAGCAGCGTGGGGGGGTTTAATCAGCCCCAGCATTTT
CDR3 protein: CASSVGGFNQPQHF

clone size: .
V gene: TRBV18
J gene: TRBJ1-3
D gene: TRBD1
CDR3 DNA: TGTGCCAGCTCACCTGCGACAGGGGGGTCGGGAAACACCATATATTTT
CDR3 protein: CASSPATGGSGNTIYF

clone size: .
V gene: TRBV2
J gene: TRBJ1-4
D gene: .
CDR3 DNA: TGTGCCAGCAGTGCCCAGACAGGTTTAAATGAAAAACTGTTTTTT
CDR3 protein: CASSAQTGLNEKLFF

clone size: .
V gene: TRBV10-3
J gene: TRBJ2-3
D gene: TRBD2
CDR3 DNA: TGTGCCATCAAAGGGGGACTAGGGGATAATACGCAGTATTTT
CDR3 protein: CAIKGGLGDNTQYF

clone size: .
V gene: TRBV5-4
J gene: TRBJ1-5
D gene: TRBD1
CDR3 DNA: TGTGCCAGCAGCTTGCAGGGGGATTATCAGCCCCAGCATTTT
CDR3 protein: CASSLQGDYQPQHF

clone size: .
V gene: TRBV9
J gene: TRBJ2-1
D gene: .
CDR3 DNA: TGTGCCAGCAGCGTAGGGGGGCGCGCCTACAATGAGCAGTTCTTC
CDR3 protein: CASSVGGRAYNEQFF

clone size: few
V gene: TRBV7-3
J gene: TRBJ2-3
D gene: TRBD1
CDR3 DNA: TGTGCCAGCAGCGACAGGGGCCCAGATACGCAGTATTTT
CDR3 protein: CASSDRGPDTQYF

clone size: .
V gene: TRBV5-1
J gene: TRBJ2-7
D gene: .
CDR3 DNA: TGCGCCAGCAGCTTAGTTCAGGCCTCCTACGAGCAGTACTTC
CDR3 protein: CASSLVQASYEQYF

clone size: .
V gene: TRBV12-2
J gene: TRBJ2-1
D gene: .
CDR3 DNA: TGTGCAAGTCGCTTGACCGAGGGACTAGCGGGAGGGCCGAATGAGCAGTTCTTC
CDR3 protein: CASRLTEGLAGGPNEQFF

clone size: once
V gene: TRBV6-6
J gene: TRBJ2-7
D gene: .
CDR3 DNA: TGTGCCAGCAGTACTGTACAGGGCTCCTACGAGCAGTACTTC
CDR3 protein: CASSTVQGSYEQYF

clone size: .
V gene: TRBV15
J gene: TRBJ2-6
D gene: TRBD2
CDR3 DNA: TGTGCCACCAGCAGCGTGATCGGGAGGAGTGTCAACGTCCTGACTTTC
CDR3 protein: CATSSVIGRSVNVLTF

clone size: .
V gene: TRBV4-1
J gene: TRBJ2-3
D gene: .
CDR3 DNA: TGCGCCAGCAGACAGACTTGGATGGACACAGATACGCAGTATTTT
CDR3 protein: CASRQTWMDTDTQYF

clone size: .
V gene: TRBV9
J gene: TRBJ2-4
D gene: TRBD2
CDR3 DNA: TGTGCCAGCAGCCCCCGGACTAGCGGGGTAGGGGCCAAAAACATTCAGTACTTC
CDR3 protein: CASSPRTSGVGAKNIQYF

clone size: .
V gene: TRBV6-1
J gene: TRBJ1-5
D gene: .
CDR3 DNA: TGTGCCGGAGCCGGCGGGCTTGAGGTTCAGCCCCAGCATTTT
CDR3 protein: CAGAGGLEVQPQHF

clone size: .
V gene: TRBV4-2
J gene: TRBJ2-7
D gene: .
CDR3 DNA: TGTGCCAGCAGCCCGGAACCAGGGGCTCACGGACGAAGCTCCTACGAGCAGTACTTC
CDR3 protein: CASSPEPGAHGRSSYEQYF

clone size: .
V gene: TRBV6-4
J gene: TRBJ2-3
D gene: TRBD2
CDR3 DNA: TGTGCCAGCAGTAGCGGGACCACAGATACGCAGTATTTT
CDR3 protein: CASSSGTTDTQYF

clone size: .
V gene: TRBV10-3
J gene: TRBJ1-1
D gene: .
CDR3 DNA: TGTGCCATCGGCGGGGACACCATGAACACTGAAGCTTTCTTT
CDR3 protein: CAIGGDTMNTEAFF

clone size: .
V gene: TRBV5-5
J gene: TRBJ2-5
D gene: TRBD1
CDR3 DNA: TGTGCCAGCAGCCCTTGGACAGGCTCCCAAGAGACCCAGTACTTC
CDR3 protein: CASSPWTGSQETQYF

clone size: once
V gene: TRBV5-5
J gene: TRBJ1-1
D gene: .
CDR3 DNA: TGTGCCAGCAGCTTGATGGGGGTCTCTGAAGCTTTCTTT
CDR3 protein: CASSLMGVSEAFF

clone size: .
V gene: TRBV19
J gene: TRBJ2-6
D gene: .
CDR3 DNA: TGTGCCAGTAGTAAGCGGACTCCCGGGGCCAACGTCCTGACTTTC
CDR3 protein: CASSKRTPGANVLTF

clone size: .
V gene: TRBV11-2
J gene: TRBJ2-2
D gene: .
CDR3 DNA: TGTGCCAGCAGCTTAGATCAGAGGCAGTACACCGGGGAGCTGTTTTTT
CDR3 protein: CASSLDQRQYTGELFF

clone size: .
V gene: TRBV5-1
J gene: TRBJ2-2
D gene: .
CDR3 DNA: TGCGCCAGCAGCCCCGATGGGGAAGGGGAGCTGTTTTTT
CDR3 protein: CASSPDGEGELFF

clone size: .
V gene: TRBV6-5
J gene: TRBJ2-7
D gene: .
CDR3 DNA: TGTGCCAGTAGGGAACAGCTTAACGTTTACGAGCAGTACTTC
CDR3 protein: CASREQLNVYEQYF

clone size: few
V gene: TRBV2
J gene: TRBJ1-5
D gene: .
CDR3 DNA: TGTGCCAGCAGCGACCGGACAGAGAATCAGCCCCAGCATTTT
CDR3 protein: CASSDRTENQPQHF

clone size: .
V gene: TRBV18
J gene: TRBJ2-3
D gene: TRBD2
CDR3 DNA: TGTGCCAGCTCAGGATTAGACGGGGGGAGCACAGATACGCAGTATTTT
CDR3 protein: CASSGLDGGSTDTQYF

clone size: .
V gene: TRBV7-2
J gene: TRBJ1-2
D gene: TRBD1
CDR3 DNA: TGTGCCAGCAGCTCGGGACAGGGGGCGGGCTACACCTTC
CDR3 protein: CASSSGQGAGYTF

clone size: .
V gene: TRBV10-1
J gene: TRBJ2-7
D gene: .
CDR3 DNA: TGCGCCAGCAGTGAGTCCGAGGAAAGCGACGAGCAGTACTTC
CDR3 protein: CASSESEESDEQYF

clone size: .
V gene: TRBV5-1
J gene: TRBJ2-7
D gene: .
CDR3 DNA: TGCGCCAGCAGCTTGGTCCCTAGCGCGACCTACGAGCAGTACTTC
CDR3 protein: CASSLVPSATYEQYF

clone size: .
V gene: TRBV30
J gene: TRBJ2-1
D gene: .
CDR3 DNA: TGTGCCTGGAGTACTAATGAGCAGTTCTTC
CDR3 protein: CAWSTNEQFF

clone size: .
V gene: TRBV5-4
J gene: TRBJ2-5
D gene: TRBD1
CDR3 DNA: TGTGCCAGCAAGGGGGCAGGTGAGACCCAGTACTTC
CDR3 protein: CASKGAGETQYF

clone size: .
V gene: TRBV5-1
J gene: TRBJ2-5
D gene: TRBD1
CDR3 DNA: TGCGCCAGCAGCCTAGGGACAGGGGACCCGGGGACCCAGTACTTC
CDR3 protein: CASSLGTGDPGTQYF

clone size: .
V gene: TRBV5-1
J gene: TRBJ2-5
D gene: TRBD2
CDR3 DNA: TGCGCCAGCAGCTTGGTCGGGCCGGGGGGGCCCCAAGAGACCCAGTACTTC
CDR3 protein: CASSLVGPGGPQETQYF

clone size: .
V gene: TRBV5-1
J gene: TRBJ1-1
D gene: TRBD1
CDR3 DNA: TGCGCCAGCAGCTCGACAGGGGTCTACACTGAAGCTTTCTTT
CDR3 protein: CASSSTGVYTEAFF

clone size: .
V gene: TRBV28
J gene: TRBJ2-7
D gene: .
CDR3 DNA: TGTGCCAGCAGCGACCCCCCTGGATCCTACGAGCAGTACTTC
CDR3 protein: CASSDPPGSYEQYF

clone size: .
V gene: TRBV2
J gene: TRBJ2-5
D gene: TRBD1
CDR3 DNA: TGTGCCAGCAGTGATGTAGGGGGCGGAGAGACCCAGTACTTC
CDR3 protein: CASSDVGGGETQYF

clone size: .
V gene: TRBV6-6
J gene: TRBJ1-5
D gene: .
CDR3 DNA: TGTGCCAGCAGTTGGGAGGGCAGCAATCAGCCCCAGCATTTT
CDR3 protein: CASSWEGSNQPQHF

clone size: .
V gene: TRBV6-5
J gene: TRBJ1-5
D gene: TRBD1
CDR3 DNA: TGTGCCAGCAGATACAACAGGGGTTCCAATCAGCCCCAGCATTTT
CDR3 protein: CASRYNRGSNQPQHF

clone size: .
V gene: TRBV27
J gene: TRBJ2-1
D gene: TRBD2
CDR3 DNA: TGTGCCACCAGTCTAGTCGGGACTAGCGGGAGTCTCCCAATTTGGGAGCAGTTCTTC
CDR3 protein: CATSLVGTSGSLPIWEQFF

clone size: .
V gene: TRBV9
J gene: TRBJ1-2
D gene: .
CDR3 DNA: TGTGCCAGCAGCGTAAGGCAGACTCATGGCTACACCTTC
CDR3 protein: CASSVRQTHGYTF

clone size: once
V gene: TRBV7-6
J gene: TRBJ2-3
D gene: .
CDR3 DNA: TGTGCCAGCAGCGTCGGGAGTCGCACAGATACGCAGTATTTT
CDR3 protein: CASSVGSRTDTQYF

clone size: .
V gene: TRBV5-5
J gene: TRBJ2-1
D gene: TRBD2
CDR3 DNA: TGTGCCAGCAGCGTGGGACTAGCGGGTCCTAAGGGCGACTCCTACAATGAGCAGTTCTTC
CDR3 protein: CASSVGLAGPKGDSYNEQFF

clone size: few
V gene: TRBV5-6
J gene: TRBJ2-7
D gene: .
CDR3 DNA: TGTGCCAGCAGCTTGGGGGGACCTCGGTACTTC
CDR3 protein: CASSLGGPRYF

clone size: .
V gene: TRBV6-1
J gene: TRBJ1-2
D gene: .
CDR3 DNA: TGTGCCAGCAGGGGGACCGGGACAACCTATGGCTACACCTTC
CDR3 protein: CASRGTGTTYGYTF

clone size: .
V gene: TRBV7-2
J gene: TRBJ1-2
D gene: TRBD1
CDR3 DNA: TGTGCCAGCAGCCGGGGGACAGTCGTCTATGGCTACACCTTC
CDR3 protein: CASSRGTVVYGYTF

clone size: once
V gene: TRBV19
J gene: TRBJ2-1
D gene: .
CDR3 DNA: TGTGCCAGCCGCACCGTTGGGGAGTACAATGAGCAGTTCTTC
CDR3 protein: CASRTVGEYNEQFF

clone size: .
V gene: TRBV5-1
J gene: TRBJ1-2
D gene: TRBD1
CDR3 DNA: TGCGCCAGCAGCTTGGCCGGGACAGGGGGTGAGGGCTACACCTTC
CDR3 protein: CASSLAGTGGEGYTF

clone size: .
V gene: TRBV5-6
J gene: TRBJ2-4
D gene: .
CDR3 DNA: TGTGCCAGCAGCTTCCGGGCCATTGTAACCAAAAACATTCAGTACTTC
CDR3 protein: CASSFRAIVTKNIQYF

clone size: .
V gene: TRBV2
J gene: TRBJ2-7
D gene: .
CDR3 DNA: TGTGCCAGCATGGATTGGACGGTCTCCTACGAGCAGTACTTC
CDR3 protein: CASMDWTVSYEQYF

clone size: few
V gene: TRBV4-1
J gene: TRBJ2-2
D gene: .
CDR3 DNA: TGCGCCAGCAGGGAAACGGGGCAGAACTTCACCGGGGAGCTGTTTTTT
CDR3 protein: CASRETGQNFTGELFF

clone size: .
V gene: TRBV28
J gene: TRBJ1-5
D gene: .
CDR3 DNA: TGTGCCAGCAGTTCTGGACATTCGAATCAGCCCCAGCATTTT
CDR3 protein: CASSSGHSNQPQHF

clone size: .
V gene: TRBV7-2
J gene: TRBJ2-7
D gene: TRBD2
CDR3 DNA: TGTGCCAGCAGCTTACAAGTAGCGGGGGGTATTAGCTCCTACGAGCAGTACTTC
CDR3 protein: CASSLQVAGGISSYEQYF